Following are 18 T cell receptor beta chains from one sample sequenced in a study of T cells in Graves' hyperthyroidism and ophthalmopathy. Amplified regions were TCR beta CDR3 sequences from RNA transcripts. HTBI primers were used for first-round RT-PCR of the TCR CDR3. MiXCR, applied by TCRdb to the multiplex PCR reads, yields one record per CDR3 protein. This sample has fewer than 750,000 distinct CDR3 sequences; 40% to 55% occur once, and the top ten carry around 7.7%. The sequenced sample was peripheral blood or thyroid tissue (not recorded which). Receptors originate from a woman aged 18-29 years with Graves' hyperthyroidism.

This clonotype was picked up many times. V is TRBV5-5 and J is TRBJ1-1; 7 nucleotides match TRBD1. Losses at the gene ends were 2 bases for V and 5 bases for J; bases not matched to a gene: 9. The CDR3 runs 15 residues. CDR1 is SGHKS and CDR2 is YYEKEE in the germline V gene (reference sequence). CDR3 bases: TGTGCCAGCAGCTTACAGACAGGGCGGGGTACTGAAGCTTTCTTT. Amino acids: CASSLQTGRGTEAFF.

In its sample, this clonotype was seen many times. The chain couples TRBV12-5 to TRBJ1-5; D is uncertain. CDR3 length: 17 amino acids. CDR1 LGHNT and CDR2 FRNRAP come from the germline V gene. V lost 1 base, J lost 4 bases, and 17 bases lay in between. In nucleotides, the CDR3 is TGTGCTAGTGGTTTGGCCAGAACCCTCAACCGGAATCAGCCCCAGCATTTT. Amino acids: CASGLARTLNRNQPQHF.

The chain combines TRBV10-3 with TRBJ1-2; D not certain. CDR1 and CDR2 from the germline V gene are ENHRY and SYGVKD. The ends were cut back, 6 bases at V and 1 base at J, with 6 bases in the middle. This CDR3 spans 12 amino acids. CDR3 nucleotide sequence: TGTGCCATCAGGGGGATTAACTATGGCTACACCTTC. As protein: CAIRGINYGYTF.

This clonotype was observed a single time. The rearrangement uses TRBV29-1 and TRBJ1-1, with 10 bases matching TRBD1. Losses at the gene ends were 8 bases for V and 0 bases for J; bases not matched to a gene: 3. The CDR3 has 13 residues. The germline gives CDR1 SQVTM, CDR2 ANQGSEA. CDR3 bases: TGCAGCCGGGACAGGGGAATGAACACTGAAGCTTTCTTT. Translation gives CSRDRGMNTEAFF.

This chain joins TRBV7-9 and TRBJ2-2, with 7 bases fitting TRBD2. The CDR3 length is 15 residues. From germline, CDR1 is SEHNR and CDR2 FQNEAQ (reference sequence). The trim removed 3 bases at V and 5 bases at J, leaving 6 bases unmatched. This CDR3 is CASSLGRGLTGELFF. The CDR3, as DNA: TGTGCCAGCAGCTTGGGGCGGGGGTTAACCGGGGAGCTGTTTTTT.

This chain joins TRBV6-5 and TRBJ2-3, with TRBD2 identical over 9 bases. The CDR3 runs to 14 residues. Germline CDR1 MNHEY, CDR2 SVGAGI. Germline trimming cut 7 bases from V and 3 bases from J; bases unmatched to any gene: 5. The CDR3 sequence: CASTPSGITDTQYF. In nucleotides, the CDR3 is TGTGCCAGCACGCCTAGCGGGATTACAGATACGCAGTATTTT.

V gene TRBV10-3 combines with J gene TRBJ2-7; 8 positions match TRBD1. CDR1 ENHRY and CDR2 SYGVKD come from the germline V gene. The CDR3 extends over 14 amino acids. The CDR3 loop reads CARLETGVRGEQYF. The CDR3 nucleotides read TGTGCTAGATTGGAGACAGGGGTTAGAGGCGAGCAGTACTTC.

The sample holds many counts of this clonotype. The chain joins TRBV7-9 to TRBJ2-1, with D possibly matching TRBD2 (5 bases). V was shortened by 6 bases and J by 9 bases, with 9 bases between the two germline ends. CDR3 length: 11 amino acids. Germline V gene data show CDR1 as SEHNR and CDR2 as FQNEAQ (reference sequence). CDR3 nucleotide sequence: TGTGCCAGCAGTCTAGGAGGTGAGCAGTTCTTC. Translating gives CASSLGGEQFF.

The chain has TRBV19 and TRBJ2-7, with TRBD2 matching 10 bases. The CDR3 loop spans 16 amino acids. V dropped 2 bases and J dropped 12; count of bases not matched to a gene: 16. The germline V gene has CDR1 LNHDA and CDR2 SQIVND (reference sequence). CDR3 residues: CASSIKLAGLLIGWYF. The CDR3 DNA sequence: TGTGCCAGTAGTATAAAACTAGCGGGACTCCTAATCGGTTGGTACTTC.

J is TRBJ2-3 and V is TRBV14, with D perhaps TRBD1 (6 bases). The ends were cut back, 1 base at V and 2 bases at J, with 10 bases in the middle. The CDR3 runs 15 residues. Per germline, CDR1 SGHDN and CDR2 FVKESK. DNA for the CDR3: TGTGCCAGCAGCCAAGTGACAGGAAACACAGATACGCAGTATTTT. The encoded protein is CASSQVTGNTDTQYF.

This clonotype was detected ten times or more. The gene calls are TRBV7-9 and TRBJ2-5, with a weak D call TRBD1 (5 bases). The ends were cut back, 2 bases at V and 5 bases at J, with 9 bases in the middle. The CDR3 extends over 13 amino acids. Germline assignment: CDR1 SEHNR and CDR2 FQNEAQ (reference sequence). CDR3 sequence (DNA): TGTGCCAGCAGCTTACAGGGAACGGAGACCCAGTACTTC. Residues: CASSLQGTETQYF.

This clonotype was recorded at least ten times. The V gene is TRBV7-2, the J gene TRBJ2-2; tentatively, D is TRBD2 (5 bases). V was clipped by 5 bases and J by 6 bases, with 16 bases between them. The length of the CDR3 is 15 residues. CDR1 is SGHTA and CDR2 is FQGNSA in the germline V gene. For the CDR3, the DNA is TGTGCCAGCAGCCCAGAGGACTCTTCGCCCGGGGAGCTGTTTTTT. Its protein is CASSPEDSSPGELFF.

This clonotype has only a few counts. The rearrangement links TRBV18 to TRBJ2-7; no reliable D call. Germline V gene sequence: CDR1 KGHSH, CDR2 LQKENI. The CDR3 covers 13 residues. Trimming cost V 0 bases and J 6 bases, with 9 bases left between them. The CDR3 region has the DNA TGTGCCAGCTCACCACCCCAGTCTGGCGAGCAGTACTTC. Translation gives CASSPPQSGEQYF.

This chain uses TRBV2 with TRBJ1-2, with a tentative D call TRBD1 (6 bases). Germline V gene sequence: CDR1 SNHLY, CDR2 FYNNEI. The CDR3 spans 16 residues. V lost 6 bases and J 1 base, leaving 18 bases between the germline ends. CDR3 region: CASSVTDRNLNYGYTF. In DNA form, the CDR3 reads TGTGCCAGCAGCGTTACAGACAGGAACCTTAACTATGGCTACACCTTC.

This clonotype occurred many times. At one of its ends the junction is not consistent with the germline gene, which may arise from a read error. This rearrangement joins TRBV10-3 to TRBJ2-2; perhaps TRBD2 as D (7 bases). Germline assignment: CDR1 ENHRY and CDR2 SYGVKD. The CDR3 totals 11 residues. In DNA form, the CDR3 reads TGTGCCATCAGTGAAGGGGGGGCGCTGTTTTTT. It encodes CAISEGGALFF.

Remarks on this clonotype: A much larger clone lies a single base off, so this may be a read error. This likely comes from a read error, as the CDR3 has no conserved phenylalanine or tryptophan at its end. The rearrangement links TRBV5-4 to TRBJ1-1, with D possibly being TRBD1 (5 bases). CDR1 is SGHNT, CDR2 YYREEE, per germline (reference sequence). This CDR3 is built from 12 residues. Trimming left V 9 bases short and J 3 bases short, with 12 bases between. CDR3 DNA sequence: TGTGCCACTGGAGGGGAATACACTGAAGCTTTCCTT. Translated, it gives CATGGEYTEAFL.

This clonotype was seen at least ten times. The J gene is TRBJ1-1, the V gene TRBV12-3 or TRBV12-4; weak D call: TRBD1 (6 bases). CDR3 size: 14 residues. V gave up 3 bases and J gave up 4 bases, with 12 bases separating them. The CDR3 sequence is CASSFRDKGTEAFF. CDR3 nucleotides: TGTGCCAGCAGTTTTAGGGACAAGGGCACTGAAGCTTTCTTT.

The V gene is TRBV15, the J gene TRBJ1-2; D uncertain. V lost 3 bases to trimming and J lost 8 bases, with 19 bases between them. CDR1 LNHNV and CDR2 YYDKDF come from the germline V gene (reference sequence). The CDR3 has 15 residues. The DNA for the CDR3 is TGTGCCACCAGCAGTTTGGGGTTGTGGGGATTCGGCTACACCTTC. Its translation is CATSSLGLWGFGYTF.